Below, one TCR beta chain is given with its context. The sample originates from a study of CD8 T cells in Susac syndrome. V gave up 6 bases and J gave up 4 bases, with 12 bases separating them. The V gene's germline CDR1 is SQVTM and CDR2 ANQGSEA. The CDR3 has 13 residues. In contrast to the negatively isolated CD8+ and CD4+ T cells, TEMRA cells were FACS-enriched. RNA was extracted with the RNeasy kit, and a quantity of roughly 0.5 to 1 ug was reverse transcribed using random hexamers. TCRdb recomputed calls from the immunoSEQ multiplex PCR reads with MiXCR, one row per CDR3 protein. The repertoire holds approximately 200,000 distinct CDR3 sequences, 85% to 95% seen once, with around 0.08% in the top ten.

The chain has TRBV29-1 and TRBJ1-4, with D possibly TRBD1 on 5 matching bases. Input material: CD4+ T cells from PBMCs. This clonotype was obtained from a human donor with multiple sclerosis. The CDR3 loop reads CSVTRGFNEKLFF. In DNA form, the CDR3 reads TGCAGCGTAACTAGGGGTTTTAATGAAAAACTGTTTTTT.